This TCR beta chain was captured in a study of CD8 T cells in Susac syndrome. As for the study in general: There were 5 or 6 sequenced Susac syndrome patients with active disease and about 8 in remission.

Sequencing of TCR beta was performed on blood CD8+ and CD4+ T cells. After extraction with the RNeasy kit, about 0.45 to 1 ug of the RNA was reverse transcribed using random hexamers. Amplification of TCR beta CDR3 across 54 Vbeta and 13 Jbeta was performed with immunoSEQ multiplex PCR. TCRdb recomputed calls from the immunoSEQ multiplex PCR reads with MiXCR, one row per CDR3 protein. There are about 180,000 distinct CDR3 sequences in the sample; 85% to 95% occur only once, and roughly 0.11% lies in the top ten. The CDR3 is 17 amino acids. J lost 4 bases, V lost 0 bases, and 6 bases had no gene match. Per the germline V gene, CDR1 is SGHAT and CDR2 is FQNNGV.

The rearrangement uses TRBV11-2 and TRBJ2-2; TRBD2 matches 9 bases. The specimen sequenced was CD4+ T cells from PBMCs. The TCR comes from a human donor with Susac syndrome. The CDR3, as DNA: TGTGCCAGCAGCTTAGATGGCGGGGGGGCCTCCACCGGGGAGCTGTTTTTT. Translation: CASSLDGGGASTGELFF. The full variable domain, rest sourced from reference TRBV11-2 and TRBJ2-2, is EAGVAQSPRYKIIEKRQSVAFWCNPISGHATLYWYQQILGQGPKLLIQFQNNGVVDDSQLPKDRFSAERLKGVDSTLKIQPAKLEDSAVYLCASSLDGGGASTGELFFGEGSRLTVL.